This T cell receptor (beta chain) was found in a study of cytomegalovirus exposure and HLA in healthy donors. Study-level results: For cytomegalovirus status, the classifier reportedly gave diagnoses with high specificity and sensitivity. A likely sequencing artifact accounted for one observed cluster of highly shared sequence variants. Some V segments could not be told apart, so they were left out, TRBV6-2 and TRBV6-3 among them.

J lost 10 bases, V lost 4 bases, and 16 bases had no gene match. Germline values: CDR1 LGHNA, CDR2 YNFKEQ. The length of the CDR3 is 18 residues. In the case of this clone: Its antigen remains unidentified.

The PCR ran on 60 Vbeta and 13 Jbeta primers. Clones were read by immunoSEQ multiplex PCR, and TCRdb kept only the in-frame ones, dropping some. The sample records about 120,000 clones, roughly four fifths being singletons. The origin of this receptor is a woman younger than 30 in good health and CMV-seronegative. The rearrangement uses TRBV4-2 and TRBJ2-1; 13 bases map to TRBD2. The sample was PBMCs. Here the CDR3 DNA reads TGTGCCAGCAGCCGCCACTCCAGGACTAGCGGGAGTCCCGAGGAGCAGTTCTTC. Residues: CASSRHSRTSGSPEEQFF.